These T cell receptor beta chains were read from a single sample in a study of T cells after yellow fever vaccination. Using its own MiXCR run on the 5' RACE reads, TCRdb lists one record per CDR3 protein. The sample yields 310,000 or so distinct CDR3 sequences, roughly 3.5% seen once. Here the sequenced sample was PBMCs, taken on the day of the yellow fever booster vaccination. These receptors all come from a man younger than 35 who received the YFV17D yellow fever vaccine. Both conserved end residues are part of each CDR3. A D gene is named only where the DNA matches it firmly. The listing skips clone size in some rows; elsewhere it reads once, few, many or a size class.

j_gene | d_gene | v_gene | abundance | CDR3nt | CDR3aa
TRBJ2-2 | TRBD2 | TRBV10-3 | NA | TGTGCCATCAGTGTAACTAGCGGGGGAGCCGGGGAGCTGTTTTTT | CAISVTSGGAGELFF
TRBJ2-3 | NA | TRBV5-1 | many | TGCGCCAGCAGCTTGAACCCCGCCACAGATACGCAGTATTTT | CASSLNPATDTQYF
TRBJ1-1 | TRBD1 | TRBV20-1 | few | TGCAGTGCTAGACCAGGGACAGCGAACACTGAAGCTTTCTTT | CSARPGTANTEAFF
TRBJ2-3 | NA | TRBV4-2 | many | TGTGCCAGCAGCCAAGATGGGACCGGGGCAGATACGCAGTATTTT | CASSQDGTGADTQYF
TRBJ2-2 | TRBD1 | TRBV7-2 | many | TGTGCCAGCAGACTGAAGACAGGGGGCGGCGGGGAGCTGTTTTTT | CASRLKTGGGGELFF
TRBJ1-1 | TRBD1 | TRBV6-5 | few | TGTGCCAGCAGTCGCGACAGGGTAAAAGCTTTCTTT | CASSRDRVKAFF
TRBJ2-2 | TRBD2 | TRBV20-1 | many | TGCAGTGCTAAGCGGGGGGACCCCGGGGAGCTGTTTTTT | CSAKRGDPGELFF
TRBJ1-4 | NA | TRBV25-1 | NA | TGTGCCAGCAGTGCCTCAATTTGGGGGAATAATGAAAAACTGTTTTTT | CASSASIWGNNEKLFF
TRBJ2-4 | NA | TRBV2 | many | TGTGCCAGCAGACGATCAGCGGTAGTCCGGAACATTCAGTACTTC | CASRRSAVVRNIQYF
TRBJ2-7 | TRBD2 | TRBV11-2 | many | TGTGCCAGCAGCTTAGGGGGGGGAAGCGAGCAGTACTTC | CASSLGGGSEQYF
TRBJ2-1 | NA | TRBV5-1 | many | TGCGCCAGCACGACTGACTACAATGAGCAGTTCTTC | CASTTDYNEQFF
TRBJ2-5 | NA | TRBV7-9 | many | TGTGCCAGCAGCTTCTCTCTTTTGGGGGATGGGACCCAGTACTTC | CASSFSLLGDGTQYF
TRBJ1-4 | NA | TRBV5-4 | NA | TGTGCCAGCAGCACCCGGGACGGTAATGAAAAACTGTTTTTT | CASSTRDGNEKLFF
TRBJ2-7 | NA | TRBV19 | NA | TGTGCCAGTAGTTGGGCCCGTGGACAGAGACCCTACGAGCAGTACTTC | CASSWARGQRPYEQYF
TRBJ2-2 | NA | TRBV6-5 | many | TGTGCCAGCAGTTACTTTCATTCCGACTACAACACCGGGGAGCTGTTTTTT | CASSYFHSDYNTGELFF
TRBJ2-3 | NA | TRBV12-3/TRBV12-4 | NA | TGTGCCAGCTCTCCCAGTGAGTTTGGGAGCACAGATACGCAGTATTTT | CASSPSEFGSTDTQYF
TRBJ2-2 | NA | TRBV30 | many | TGTGCCTGGAGTAGGGACAACACCGGGGAGCTGTTTTTT | CAWSRDNTGELFF